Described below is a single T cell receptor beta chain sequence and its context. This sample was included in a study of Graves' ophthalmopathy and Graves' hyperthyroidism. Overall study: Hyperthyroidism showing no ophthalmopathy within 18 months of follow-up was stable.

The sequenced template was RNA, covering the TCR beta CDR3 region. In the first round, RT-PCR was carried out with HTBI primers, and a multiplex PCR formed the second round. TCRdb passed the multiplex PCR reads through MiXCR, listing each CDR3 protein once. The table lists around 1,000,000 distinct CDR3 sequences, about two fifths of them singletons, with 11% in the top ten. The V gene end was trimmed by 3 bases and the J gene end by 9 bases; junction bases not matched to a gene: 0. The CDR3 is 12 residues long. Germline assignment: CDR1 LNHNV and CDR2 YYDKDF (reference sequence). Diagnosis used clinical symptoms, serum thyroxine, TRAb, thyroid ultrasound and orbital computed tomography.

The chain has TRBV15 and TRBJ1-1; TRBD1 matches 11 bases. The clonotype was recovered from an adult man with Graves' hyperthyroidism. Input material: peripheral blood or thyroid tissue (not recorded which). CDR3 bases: TGTGCCACCAGCAGGGACAGGGGGCAAGCTTTCTTT. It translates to CATSRDRGQAFF.